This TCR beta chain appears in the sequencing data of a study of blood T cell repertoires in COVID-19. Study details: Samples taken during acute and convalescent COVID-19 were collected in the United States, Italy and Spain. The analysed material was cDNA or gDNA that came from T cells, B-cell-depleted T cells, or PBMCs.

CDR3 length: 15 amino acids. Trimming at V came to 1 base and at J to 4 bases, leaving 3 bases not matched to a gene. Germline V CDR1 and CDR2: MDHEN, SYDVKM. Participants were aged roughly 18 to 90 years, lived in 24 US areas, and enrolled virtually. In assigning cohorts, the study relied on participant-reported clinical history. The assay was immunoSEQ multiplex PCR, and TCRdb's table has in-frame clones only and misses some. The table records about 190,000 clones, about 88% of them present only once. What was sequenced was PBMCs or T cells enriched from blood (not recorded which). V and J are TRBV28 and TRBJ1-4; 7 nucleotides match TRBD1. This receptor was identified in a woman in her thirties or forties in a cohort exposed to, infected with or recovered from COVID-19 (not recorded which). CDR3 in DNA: TGTGCCAGCAGTTTATTAACAGGGGTTAATGAAAAACTGTTTTTT. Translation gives CASSLLTGVNEKLFF.